This TCR beta chain was sequenced for a study of identical twins. Findings and limits, study-wide: Modeled out-of-frame TCR alpha sharing in monozygotic twins fell below observed levels. Cord blood beta clonotypes that were abundant carried fewer insertions, and memory repertoires showed no such trend.

Germline V gene lookup returns CDR1 MGHRA and CDR2 YSYEKL. The V and J ends lost 0 bases and 9 bases, in that order; junction bases with no gene match: 8. The CDR3 length is 15 residues. This clonotype was detected ten times or more. No antigen is known for it. TCRdb re-called the 5' RACE reads with MiXCR, one entry per CDR3 protein. Of about 890,000 distinct CDR3 sequences listed, roughly an eighth are singletons. These same records also appear under a second study, on yellow fever vaccine responses in identical twins.

Sample: PBMCs. The rearrangement joins TRBV4-1 to TRBJ1-1; 9 bases fit TRBD1. This TCR was sampled from a young woman in good health. CDR3 sequence: CASSQDGTGGFKAFF. CDR3 sequence (DNA): TGCGCCAGCAGCCAAGATGGTACAGGGGGCTTTAAAGCTTTCTTT.